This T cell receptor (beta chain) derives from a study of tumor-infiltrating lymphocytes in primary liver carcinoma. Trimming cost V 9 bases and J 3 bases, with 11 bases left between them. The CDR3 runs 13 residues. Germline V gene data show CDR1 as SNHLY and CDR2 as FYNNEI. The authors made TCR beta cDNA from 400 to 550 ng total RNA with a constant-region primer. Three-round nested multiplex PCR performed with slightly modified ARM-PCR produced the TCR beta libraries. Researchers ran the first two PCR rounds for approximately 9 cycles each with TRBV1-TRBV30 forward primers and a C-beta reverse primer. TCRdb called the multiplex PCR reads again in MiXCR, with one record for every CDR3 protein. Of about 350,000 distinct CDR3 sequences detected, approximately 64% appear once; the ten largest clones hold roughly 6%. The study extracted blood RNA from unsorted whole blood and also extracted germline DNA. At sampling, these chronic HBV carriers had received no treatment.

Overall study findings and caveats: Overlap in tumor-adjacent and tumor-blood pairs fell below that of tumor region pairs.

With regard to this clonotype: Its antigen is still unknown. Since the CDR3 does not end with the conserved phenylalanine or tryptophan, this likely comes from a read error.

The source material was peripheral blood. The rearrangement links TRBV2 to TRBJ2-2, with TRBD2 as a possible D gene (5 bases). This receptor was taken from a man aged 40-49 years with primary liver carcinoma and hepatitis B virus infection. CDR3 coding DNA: TGTGCCAGAGAGGGAGTGGACACCGGGGAGCTGTTTCTT. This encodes CAREGVDTGELFL.